This T cell receptor (beta chain) stems from a study of blood T cell repertoires in COVID-19. Study-level information: The samples span acute and convalescent COVID-19 from the United States, Italy and Spain. T cells, B-cell-depleted T cells, or PBMCs provided the cDNA or gDNA that served as material.

Per the original methods: Reference gene primer amplification gave nucleated cell count estimates. The repertoire was sequenced with immunoSEQ multiplex PCR; TCRdb's copy has only in-frame clones and lacks some. V, J and clone size are taken as reported in that table, and D and trimming were inferred from the DNA itself. There are about 58,000 clones in the sample; more than 60% occur only once, and roughly 5% lies in the top ten. Sequencing was done on a sample of peripheral blood. This sequence originates from a human donor in a cohort sampled during active COVID-19.

The CDR3 here is CASSITGTENYEQYF. CDR3 in DNA: TGTGCCAGTAGTATCACCGGGACAGAGAATTACGAGCAGTACTTC. The rearrangement links TRBV19 to TRBJ2-7, with 7 bases aligning to TRBD1. J was trimmed by 4 bases and V by 3 bases; bases with no gene match: 9. The CDR3 runs to 15 residues. Germline assignment: CDR1 LNHDA and CDR2 SQIVND (reference sequence).